The clone carrying this T cell receptor (beta chain) was found a few times. Between the trimmed V and J ends, which lost 3 bases and 3 bases, there was a span of 12 bases. CDR1 SQVTM and CDR2 ANQGSEA come from the germline V gene. This CDR3 comprises 14 residues. The sample is drawn from a study of T-cell reconstitution after alpha-beta-depleted transplantation in children. Library preparation (for TCRbeta) was performed with unique molecular identifiers. From the PCR reads, TCRdb called clonotypes with MiXCR, one entry per CDR3 protein. The data hold approximately 490,000 distinct CDR3 sequences, with roughly an eighth observed a single time.

The V and J genes are TRBV29-1 and TRBJ1-5; D not resolved. The clonotype comes from a human donor who donated a stem cell graft to a child with combined immunodeficiency. The specimen comprised PBMCs from the stem cell graft donor, sampled from the stem cell graft. The CDR3: CSVDEGRHNQPQHF. CDR3 coding DNA: TGCAGCGTTGACGAAGGCAGGCACAATCAGCCCCAGCATTTT. The entire variable domain, with the rest obtained from reference TRBV29-1 and TRBJ1-5, is as follows: SAVISQKPSRDICQRGTSLTIQCQVDSQVTMMFWYRQQPGQSLTLIATANQGSEATYESGFVIDKFPISRPNLTFSTLTVSNMSPEDSSIYLCSVDEGRHNQPQHFGDGTRLSIL.